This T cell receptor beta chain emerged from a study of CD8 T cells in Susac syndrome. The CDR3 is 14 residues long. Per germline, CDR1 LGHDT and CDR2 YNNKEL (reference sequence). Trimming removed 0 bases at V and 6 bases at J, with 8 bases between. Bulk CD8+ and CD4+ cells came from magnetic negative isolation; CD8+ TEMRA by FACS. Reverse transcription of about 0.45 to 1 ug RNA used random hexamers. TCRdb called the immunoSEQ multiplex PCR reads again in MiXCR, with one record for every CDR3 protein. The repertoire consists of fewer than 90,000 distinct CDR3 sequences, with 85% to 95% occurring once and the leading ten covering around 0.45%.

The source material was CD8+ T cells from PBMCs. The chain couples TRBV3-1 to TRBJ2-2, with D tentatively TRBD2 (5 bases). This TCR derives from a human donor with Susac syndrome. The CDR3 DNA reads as TGTGCCAGCAGCCAAGATGAGGGAGCCGGGGAGCTGTTTTTT. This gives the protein CASSQDEGAGELFF.